This TCR beta chain derives from a study of PD-1 blockade in mismatch repair-deficient tumors. This CDR3 is built from 13 residues. CDR1 GTSNPN and CDR2 SVGIG come from the germline V gene (reference sequence). Trimming removed 5 bases from V and 7 bases from J, with 15 bases in between. Method: immunoSEQ multiplex PCR; TCRdb's copy keeps in-frame clones and lacks some. The sample contains some 26,000 clones, 65% to 85% of which appear only once. This specimen consisted of peripheral blood, obtained 12 weeks after starting pembrolizumab. The receptor was derived from an adult with mismatch repair-deficient cancer. The rearrangement uses TRBV30 and TRBJ2-4; TRBD1 might be the D (6 bases). Here the CDR3 reads CAWATGNGNIQYF. In nucleotides, the CDR3 is TGTGCCTGGGCTACAGGGAATGGCAACATTCAGTACTTC.